This T cell receptor (beta chain) originates from a study of blood T cell repertoires in COVID-19. Per the study methods: Amplification of reference gene primers was used by the study to estimate nucleated cell counts. Sequencing used immunoSEQ multiplex PCR; TCRdb keeps in-frame clones, though not all of them. The D gene and trimming were derived from the DNA, and the V and J assignments and clone size from that table. The table includes about 380,000 clones, around 84% detected once. The CDR3 contains 12 residues. CDR1 is ENHRY, CDR2 SYGVKD, per germline. Trimming stripped 6 bases from V and 5 bases from J, with 10 bases between.

The chain has TRBV10-3 and TRBJ2-5, with D tentatively TRBD2 (6 bases). Specimen: peripheral blood. The receptor's source is a woman younger than 30 with acute or convalescent COVID-19. In DNA form, the CDR3 reads TGTGCCATCAGGGCCCGGGAGGAGACCCAGTACTTC. Translated: CAIRAREETQYF.